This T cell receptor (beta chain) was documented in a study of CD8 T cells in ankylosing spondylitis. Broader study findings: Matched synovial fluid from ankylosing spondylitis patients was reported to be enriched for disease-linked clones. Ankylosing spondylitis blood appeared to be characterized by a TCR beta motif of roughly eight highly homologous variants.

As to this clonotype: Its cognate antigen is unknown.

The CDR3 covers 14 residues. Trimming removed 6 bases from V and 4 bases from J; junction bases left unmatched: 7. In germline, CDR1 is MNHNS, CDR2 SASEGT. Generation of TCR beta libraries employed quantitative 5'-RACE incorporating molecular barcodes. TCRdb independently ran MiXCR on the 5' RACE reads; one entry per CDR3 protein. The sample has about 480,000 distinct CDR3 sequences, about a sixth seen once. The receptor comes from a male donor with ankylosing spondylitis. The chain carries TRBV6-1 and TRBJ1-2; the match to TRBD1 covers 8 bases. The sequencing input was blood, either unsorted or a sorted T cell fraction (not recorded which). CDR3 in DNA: TGTGCCAGCAGGAGAGGACAGGGACTCTATGGCTACACCTTC. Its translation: CASRRGQGLYGYTF.